Presented here are 32 T cell receptor beta chains from one specimen sequenced in a study of shared clonotypes between healthy human individuals. The table came from immunoSEQ multiplex PCR; TCRdb's copy has only in-frame clones and leaves some out. The data hold more than 1.2 million clones, with about 98.5% observed a single time. The sequenced sample consisted of naive CD4+ T cells sorted from blood. Specified subset: CD45RA+ positively selected. The receptors derive from a man aged 30 to 39 in good health.

The chain is built from TRBV10-3 and TRBJ2-2; D is unresolved. Germline V CDR1 and CDR2: ENHRY, SYGVKD. There are 12 residues in the CDR3. With 10 bases removed from V and 5 bases from J, the gap between germline ends came to 11 bases. For the CDR3, the DNA is TGTGCCACGACCAGAGTGACCGGGGAGCTGTTTTTT. Translating gives CATTRVTGELFF.

The chain recombines TRBV18 with TRBJ1-2; maybe TRBD1 (6 bases). Trimming took 4 bases from V and 4 from J, leaving 16 bases between them. Germline CDR1 KGHSH, CDR2 LQKENI. This CDR3 is built from 15 residues. CDR3: CASSRGEQGLYGYTF. In DNA form, the CDR3 reads TGTGCCAGCTCACGGGGAGAACAGGGACTCTATGGCTACACCTTC.

The gene calls are TRBV5-8 and TRBJ1-3, with D perhaps matching TRBD1 (6 bases). V was trimmed by 6 bases and J by 8 bases, leaving 24 bases between them. The CDR3 spans 16 residues. Germline-derived CDR1 and CDR2 are SGHTS and YDEGEE. The DNA for the CDR3 is TGTGCCAGCAACCGACCGACAGGTCGAAACTCGGACACCATATATTTT. Translated, it gives CASNRPTGRNSDTIYF.

The rearrangement joins TRBV5-6 to TRBJ1-1; D uncertain. This CDR3 spans 14 amino acids. The V end lost 6 bases, the J end lost 10 bases, and 22 bases lay between the germline ends. Germline assignment: CDR1 SGHDT and CDR2 YYEEEE. In DNA form, the CDR3 reads TGTGCCAGCACCCTTGATTCGGGCCGGGGTGGAGCTTTCTTT. Translation gives CASTLDSGRGGAFF.

As regards this clone: This CDR3 is also generated by other DNA sequences in the sample. V and J are TRBV6-6 and TRBJ2-1, with D tentatively TRBD1 (5 bases). Trimming shortened V by 0 bases and J by 5 bases, and 8 bases separated the two germline ends. Germline V lookup: CDR1 MNHNY, CDR2 SVGAGI (reference sequence). This CDR3 has 14 amino acids. This CDR3 is CASSYSGRDNEQFF. As DNA, the CDR3 is TGTGCCAGCAGTTACTCGGGCAGGGACAATGAGCAGTTCTTC.

The rearrangement uses TRBV25-1 and TRBJ2-3, with 11 positions matching TRBD2. This CDR3 comprises 14 residues. V shed 8 bases, J shed 2 bases, and the junction held 3 bases outside the gene matches. The germline V gene encodes CDR1 MGHDK and CDR2 SYGVNS. CDR3 protein: CASQTSGDTDTQYF. In DNA, the CDR3 is TGTGCCAGCCAGACTAGCGGGGACACAGATACGCAGTATTTT.

V and J are TRBV7-3 and TRBJ2-1, with D possibly TRBD2 on 5 matching bases. Germline V lookup: CDR1 SGHTA, CDR2 FQGTGA. This CDR3 spans 16 amino acids. V dropped 5 bases and J dropped 0 bases, with 14 bases sitting between them. The CDR3 loop is CASSLTITSSYNEQFF. CDR3 nucleotides: TGTGCCAGCAGCCTGACTATTACGAGCTCCTACAATGAGCAGTTCTTC.

CDR3 sequence: CASSLLGYRSYNEQFF. The CDR3 DNA follows: TGTGCCAGCAGCTTGCTAGGATACAGGTCCTACAATGAGCAGTTCTTC. The gene calls are TRBV5-5 and TRBJ2-1, with D perhaps matching TRBD1 (5 bases). V was pared by 1 base and J by 1 base, with 12 bases between. Germline CDR1 is SGHKS and CDR2 is YYEKEE (reference sequence). This CDR3 comprises 16 residues.

The chain joins TRBV30 to TRBJ2-7, with D perhaps assigned TRBD1 or TRBD2 (5 bases each). The CDR3 has 15 amino acids. Germline CDR1 is GTSNPN and CDR2 is SVGIG (reference sequence). V was cut by 5 bases and J by 0 bases, with 17 bases left in between. The CDR3 region is CAWAGTSRRSYEQYF. The CDR3, as DNA: TGTGCCTGGGCCGGGACCTCCCGCCGCTCCTACGAGCAGTACTTC.

This chain uses TRBV5-1 with TRBJ2-3; 8 nucleotides match TRBD2. This CDR3 region has 15 residues. Trimming at V came to 7 bases and at J to 2 bases, leaving 9 bases not matched to a gene. The germline V gene encodes CDR1 SGHRS and CDR2 YFSETQ. Here the CDR3 reads CASFLSGINTDTQYF. The DNA for the CDR3 is TGCGCCAGCTTCCTTAGCGGGATAAACACAGATACGCAGTATTTT. Looking up the rest from reference TRBV5-1 and TRBJ2-3 gives the full variable domain: KAGVTQTPRYLIKTRGQQVTLSCSPISGHRSVSWYQQTPGQGLQFLFEYFSETQRNKGNFPGRFSGRQFSNSRSEMNVSTLELGDSALYLCASFLSGINTDTQYFGPGTRLTVL.

This chain joins TRBV19 and TRBJ2-7; 9 bases align to TRBD2. With V trimmed by 6 bases and J by 2 bases, 2 bases remained unmatched. Germline lookup yields CDR1 LNHDA and CDR2 SQIVND (reference sequence). CDR3 length equals 13 residues. The CDR3 coding sequence is TGTGCCAGTAGCAGGACTAGCGCCTACGAGCAGTACTTC. Translation: CASSRTSAYEQYF.

J is TRBJ2-5 and V is TRBV5-1; D not resolved. CDR1 is SGHRS and CDR2 is YFSETQ in the germline V gene. The CDR3 extends over 14 amino acids. Trimming cost V 6 bases and J 4 bases, with 16 bases left between them. The chain's CDR3 is CASKRSAEAETQYF. The DNA for the CDR3 is TGCGCCAGCAAAAGGAGCGCAGAGGCAGAGACCCAGTACTTC.

This chain uses TRBV18 with TRBJ2-5; D tentatively fits TRBD1 or TRBD2 (5 bases each). V dropped 3 bases and J dropped 5 bases, with 13 bases sitting between them. The CDR3 has 14 residues. Germline CDR1 KGHSH, CDR2 LQKENI. The CDR3 spells CASSPGPFGETQYF. CDR3 bases: TGTGCCAGCTCACCGGGACCGTTCGGGGAGACCCAGTACTTC.

The chain combines TRBV14 with TRBJ2-7; D may be TRBD2 (5 bases). CDR1 and CDR2 from the germline V gene are SGHDN and FVKESK. The CDR3 loop spans 16 amino acids. Trimming cost V 1 base and J 2 bases, with 15 bases left between them. This CDR3 is CASSQVLGFATYEQYF. The CDR3 DNA reads as TGTGCCAGCAGCCAAGTACTAGGTTTCGCAACCTACGAGCAGTACTTC.

The chain employs TRBV2 and TRBJ2-1, with 10 bases matching TRBD2. CDR3 length: 15 amino acids. The junction had 10 bases not matched to a gene; V was cut back by 4 bases and J by 10 bases. The germline V gene has CDR1 SNHLY and CDR2 FYNNEI. CDR3 protein: CASSAYRTSGEEQFF. CDR3 nucleotides: TGTGCCAGCAGTGCCTATCGGACTAGCGGAGAGGAGCAGTTCTTC.

The chain joins TRBV5-1 to TRBJ1-1; the D gene is possibly TRBD1 (5 bases). The CDR3 extends over 13 amino acids. Germline CDR1 reads SGHRS; CDR2 reads YFSETQ. Trimming removed 5 bases at V and 2 bases at J, with 10 bases between. In DNA form, the CDR3 reads TGCGCCAGCAGACTTACAGGTAACACTGAAGCTTTCTTT. It is translated as CASRLTGNTEAFF.

The chain is built from TRBV25-1 and TRBJ2-1; 13 bases map to TRBD2. CDR1 and CDR2 (germline): MGHDK, SYGVNS. The J segment lost 6 bases and the V segment lost 2 bases, leaving 7 bases of the junction unmatched. This CDR3 is 17 amino acids long. CDR3: CASSEQRLAGGSNEQFF. The CDR3 DNA reads as TGTGCCAGCAGTGAACAGCGACTAGCGGGAGGTTCCAATGAGCAGTTCTTC.

The chain uses TRBV5-1 and TRBJ2-2; D gene ambiguous. The CDR3 is made up of 14 amino acids. CDR1 and CDR2 from the germline V gene are SGHRS and YFSETQ. The V end lost 3 bases, the J end lost 8 bases, and 14 bases lay between the germline ends. DNA of the CDR3: TGCGCCAGCAGCTACACAGTGACTGCTGGGGAGCTGTTTTTT. Its translation is CASSYTVTAGELFF.

The chain recombines TRBV27 with TRBJ2-1; weak D call: TRBD2 (5 bases). V was clipped by 3 bases and J by 8 bases, with 8 bases between them. Per germline, CDR1 MNHEY and CDR2 SMNVEV (reference sequence). The CDR3 loop spans 12 amino acids. CDR3 in DNA: TGTGCCAGCAGTTTGATCGGGGATGAGCAGTTCTTC. Protein: CASSLIGDEQFF.

A note on this clone: One junction end disagrees with the germline gene, perhaps due to a read error. The rearrangement joins TRBV30 to TRBJ2-1; maybe TRBD2 (5 bases). The CDR3 covers 14 residues. CDR1 is GTSNPN and CDR2 is SVGIG in the germline V gene (reference sequence). The CDR3: CAGRAERSGAEQFF. Written as DNA, the CDR3 is TGTGCCGGGAGAGCGGAGCGCTCAGGCGCTGAGCAGTTCTTC. The complete variable domain, with remaining parts taken from reference TRBV30 and TRBJ2-1, reads SQTIHQWPATLVQPVGSPLSLECTVEGTSNPNLYWYRQAAGRGLQLLFYSVGIGQISSEVPQNLSASRPQDRQFILSSKKLLLSDSGFYLCAGRAERSGAEQFFGPGTRLTVL.

The V and J genes are TRBV29-1 and TRBJ2-3; 9 bases match TRBD2. CDR3 size: 13 residues. The V and J ends lost 4 bases and 4 bases, in that order; junction bases with no gene match: 3. Germline V gene data show CDR1 as SQVTM and CDR2 as ANQGSEA. The CDR3 DNA sequence: TGCAGCGTTGGCGGGAGGGCCCCAGATACGCAGTATTTT. This translates into CSVGGRAPDTQYF.

The count of this clone is one. This chain joins TRBV7-6 and TRBJ1-2; 7 bases line up with TRBD1. The CDR3 extends over 14 amino acids. The junction had 4 bases not matched to a gene; V was cut back by 5 bases and J by 1 base. In germline, CDR1 is SGHVS, CDR2 FNYEAQ. The CDR3 loop reads CASSPTGFNYGYTF. DNA of the CDR3: TGTGCCAGCAGCCCGACAGGGTTTAACTATGGCTACACCTTC.

The chain uses TRBV25-1 and TRBJ2-5; TRBD1 matches 8 bases. The CDR3 is made up of 14 amino acids. Per the germline V gene, CDR1 is MGHDK and CDR2 is SYGVNS. V was clipped by 7 bases and J by 5 bases; unmatched bases: 9. As DNA, the CDR3 is TGTGCCAGCACCCGACAGGGGCCGGGTGAGACCCAGTACTTC. Its translation is CASTRQGPGETQYF.

The V call is TRBV7-3, the J call TRBJ2-1; 10 bases match TRBD2. This CDR3 contains 19 residues. After removal of 5 bases from V and 4 bases from J, the junction contained 17 bases not matched to a gene. CDR1 is SGHTA, CDR2 FQGTGA, per germline. The DNA of the CDR3 is TGTGCCAGCAGCCGACGTCGGCTAGCGGGAGCCCAAGGATACAATGAGCAGTTCTTC. It codes for CASSRRRLAGAQGYNEQFF.

This chain joins TRBV6-5 and TRBJ2-1, with TRBD2 identical over 10 bases. The ends lost 3 bases at V and 10 bases at J; junction bases unmatched: 12. Germline V CDR1 and CDR2: MNHEY, SVGAGI. The CDR3 extends over 16 amino acids. The CDR3: CASSYRHLAGEKEQFF. CDR3 nucleotides: TGTGCCAGCAGTTATCGTCACCTAGCGGGAGAAAAAGAGCAGTTCTTC.

The chain combines TRBV18 with TRBJ2-2, with unresolved D. V lost 6 bases to trimming and J lost 8 bases, with 16 bases between them. CDR3 length equals 14 residues. Germline V lookup: CDR1 KGHSH, CDR2 LQKENI. CDR3 nucleotide sequence: TGTGCCAGCTCGTTCTCCCGAGGCCGGGGGGAGCTGTTTTTT. This codes for CASSFSRGRGELFF. Filled out from reference TRBV18 and TRBJ2-2, the complete variable domain reads NAGVMQNPRHLVRRRGQEARLRCSPMKGHSHVYWYRQLPEEGLKFMVYLQKENIIDESGMPKERFSAEFPKEGPSILRIQQVVRGDSAAYFCASSFSRGRGELFFGEGSRLTVL.

The genes are TRBV4-1 and TRBJ2-1, with a weak D call TRBD1 (6 bases). The V and J ends lost 3 bases and 6 bases respectively, with 9 bases between them. CDR1 is MGHRA, CDR2 YSYEKL, per germline. CDR3 length equals 13 residues. The CDR3 spells CASSHHRVNEQFF. The CDR3 DNA is TGCGCCAGCAGCCACCACAGGGTCAATGAGCAGTTCTTC.

The chain couples TRBV19 to TRBJ2-4; D uncertain. V was clipped by 0 bases and J by 0 bases, with 9 bases between them. Germline-derived CDR1 and CDR2 are LNHDA and SQIVND (reference sequence). The CDR3 runs to 16 residues. Here the CDR3 reads CASSIDRIQAKNIQYF. CDR3 bases: TGTGCCAGTAGTATAGATCGGATACAAGCCAAAAACATTCAGTACTTC. The whole variable domain, remainder taken from reference TRBV19 and TRBJ2-4, is DGGITQSPKYLFRKEGQNVTLSCEQNLNHDAMYWYRQDPGQGLRLIYYSQIVNDFQKGDIAEGYSVSREKKESFPLTVTSAQKNPTAFYLCASSIDRIQAKNIQYFGAGTRLSVL.

The genes are TRBV18 and TRBJ1-1; tentative D call: TRBD1 (5 bases). Per the germline V gene, CDR1 is KGHSH and CDR2 is LQKENI. V lost 3 bases to trimming and J lost 6 bases, with 29 bases between them. The CDR3 contains 19 residues. The CDR3 region is CASSPNVQDASSDRPEAFF. As DNA, the CDR3 is TGTGCCAGCTCACCGAACGTACAGGACGCGAGTTCCGATCGGCCTGAAGCTTTCTTT.

The chain has TRBV4-1 and TRBJ2-1; no clear D gene. This CDR3 has 14 residues. Germline CDR1 reads MGHRA; CDR2 reads YSYEKL. Trimming removed 1 base at V and 4 bases at J, with 8 bases between. As DNA, the CDR3 is TGCGCCAGCAGCCAAGCCGACAATTACAATGAGCAGTTCTTC. Translation gives CASSQADNYNEQFF.

The chain joins TRBV7-2 to TRBJ1-2; D possibly corresponds to TRBD1 (6 bases). The CDR3 extends over 13 amino acids. Germline CDR1 is SGHTA and CDR2 is FQGNSA. V was clipped by 5 bases and J by 4 bases, with 11 bases between them. The CDR3 DNA reads as TGTGCCAGCAGCACGCGGACAGTCTATGGCTACACCTTC. It encodes CASSTRTVYGYTF. Variable domain in full (rest from reference TRBV7-2 and TRBJ1-2): GAGVSQSPSNKVTEKGKDVELRCDPISGHTALYWYRQSLGQGLEFLIYFQGNSAPDKSGLPSDRFSAERTGGSVSTLTIQRTQQEDSAVYLCASSTRTVYGYTFGSGTRLTVV.

The V call is TRBV5-4, the J call TRBJ2-3, with TRBD2 matching 11 bases. Germline V gene sequence: CDR1 SGHNT, CDR2 YYREEE (reference sequence). The J segment lost 4 bases and the V segment lost 1 base, leaving 2 bases of the junction unmatched. The CDR3 runs to 15 residues. The CDR3: CASSLQLAGADTQYF. The CDR3, as DNA: TGTGCCAGCAGCTTGCAACTAGCGGGGGCAGATACGCAGTATTTT.